This entry describes one TCR beta chain. Its specific antigen is unknown. The sample holds no much larger clone one base away, and base qualities are not on file. Only healthy Caucasian donors were included. The researchers also sequenced three unrelated adults who were not twins: a male aged 18 to 30, a male aged 50 to 60, and a female aged 50 to 60. Miltenyi CD45RO+ enrichment and human naive T-cell isolation kits were used to isolate memory (CD45RO+) and naive T cells from PBMC. This sample was taken from a study of identical twins (dated by TCRdb to the mid-2010s). In terms of the full investigation: To test whether fetal clonotypes persist, this study deep-sequenced TCR alpha and beta repertoires from monozygotic twins, from unrelated adults of various ages, and from cord blood. To rule out contamination, the twin experiments were replicated at different times with different library preparation protocols.

Beyond this particular receptor, the publication reports: Compared with coincidental sharing between unrelated individuals, an excess of low generation-probability sequences was observed among out-of-frame TCR alpha sequences shared between twins. Recombination models systematically underestimated out-of-frame TCR alpha sharing in monozygotic twins but agreed with sharing between unrelated individuals. Invariant T cells such as MAIT and iNKT could partly confound zero-insertion analyses, although diverse VJ usage argued against such confounding for most clonotypes. Fewer insertions were carried by abundant cord blood beta clonotypes, a similar but weaker trend appeared in young adult naive repertoires, and no such trend appeared in memory repertoires. Conclusions relied on cross-sectional statistical analysis, since the same donors could not be followed over many years. Excess twin sharing in beta out-of-frame sequences was weaker because fewer shared sequences lowered the signal-to-noise ratio.

Receptor libraries were prepared by 5' RACE. The listed sequencing device is Illumina HiSeq 2000. A universal primer binding site was added through template switching, and the final cDNA carried a unique molecular identifier so that TCR cDNA molecules could be counted accurately. Specific primers in the conserved constant-segment region were used to synthesize first-strand cDNA for the TCR alpha and beta chains. To control for contamination, each cDNA library was double barcoded with a SMART-Mk sample barcode plus Illumina barcodes. TruSeq adapter sequences, together with Illumina sample barcodes, were added in two successive PCR steps. The TCR alpha and beta cDNA libraries were sequenced on the Illumina HiSeq platform using custom primers. Turning to the authors' computational methods: Unique molecular identifiers were extracted from raw reads with MiGEC, and CDR3 positions were determined with MiXCR. For each individual, recombination models were inferred using an EM algorithm with the repgenHMM and IGoR tools. Shared clonotypes were analyzed with the tcR package in R, and sharing was normalized by the product of cloneset sizes. To study raw recombination free of thymic and clonal selection effects, out-of-frame nonproductive sequences were analyzed. The public reads were reprocessed in TCRdb via fastp at Q25 and MiXCR, keeping in-frame beta chains. For every CDR3 protein sequence, its rows merge into one entry that carries the most common genes and DNA. The V and J calls come from TCRdb's annotation, not from the publication. The sample table contains around 370,000 distinct CDR3 sequences; only one count was recorded for 9% of them. The leading ten clones occupy approximately 8.9% of the sample.

Trimming at the junction amounts to 3 bases on V and 4 bases on J, and the germline ends lie 16 bases apart. Per the germline V gene, SGHTA is the CDR1 and FQGNSA is the CDR2. Including the terminal cysteine and phenylalanine, the CDR3 comprises 16 residues. The CDR3 DNA has 48 bases and is translated from base 1. In this chain, TRBV7-2 is recombined with TRBJ2-1; 6 matching bases give a weak D call of TRBD2. Sequenced input: naive T cells sorted from blood. Sample cell subset or site, as interpreted from the label and publication: cells isolated with a human naive T-cell isolation kit. The clonotype originates from a woman aged 45-65 years in good health. The CDR3: CASSFGSSARYNEQFF. The DNA sequence follows: TGTGCCAGCAGCTTCGGGTCTAGCGCGAGATACAATGAGCAGTTCTTC.